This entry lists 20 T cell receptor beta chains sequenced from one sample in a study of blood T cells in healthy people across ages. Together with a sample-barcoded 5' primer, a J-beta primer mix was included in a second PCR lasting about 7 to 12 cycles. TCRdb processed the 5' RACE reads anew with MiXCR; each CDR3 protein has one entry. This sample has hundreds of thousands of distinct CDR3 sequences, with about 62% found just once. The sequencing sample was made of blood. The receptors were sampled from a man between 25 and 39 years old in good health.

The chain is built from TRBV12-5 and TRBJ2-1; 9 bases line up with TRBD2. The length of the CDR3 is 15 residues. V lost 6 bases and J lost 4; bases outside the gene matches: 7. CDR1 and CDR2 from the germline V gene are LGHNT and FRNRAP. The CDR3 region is CASGPIAGAYNEQFF. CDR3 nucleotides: TGTGCTAGTGGCCCAATAGCGGGGGCTTACAATGAGCAGTTCTTC.

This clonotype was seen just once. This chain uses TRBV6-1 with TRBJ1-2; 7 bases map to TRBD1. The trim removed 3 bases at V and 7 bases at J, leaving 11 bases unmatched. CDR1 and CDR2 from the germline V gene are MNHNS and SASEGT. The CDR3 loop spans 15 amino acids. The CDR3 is CASSDLTGSRGGYTF. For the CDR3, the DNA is TGTGCCAGCAGTGACCTGACAGGGTCGAGGGGTGGCTACACCTTC.

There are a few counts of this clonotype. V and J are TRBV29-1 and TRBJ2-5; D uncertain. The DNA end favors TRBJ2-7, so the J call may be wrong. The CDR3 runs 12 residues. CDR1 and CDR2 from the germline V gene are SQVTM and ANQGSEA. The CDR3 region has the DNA TGCAGCGTGGGCCTACAGCTCAACGAGCAGTACTTC. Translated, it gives CSVGLQLNEQYF.

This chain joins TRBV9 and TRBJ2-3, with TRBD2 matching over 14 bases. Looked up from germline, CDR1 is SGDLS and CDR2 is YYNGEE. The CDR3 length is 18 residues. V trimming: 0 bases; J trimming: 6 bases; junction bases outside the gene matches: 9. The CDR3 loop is CASSVVPQTSGRGDTQYF. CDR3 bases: TGTGCCAGCAGCGTAGTGCCGCAGACTAGCGGGAGGGGCGATACGCAGTATTTT.

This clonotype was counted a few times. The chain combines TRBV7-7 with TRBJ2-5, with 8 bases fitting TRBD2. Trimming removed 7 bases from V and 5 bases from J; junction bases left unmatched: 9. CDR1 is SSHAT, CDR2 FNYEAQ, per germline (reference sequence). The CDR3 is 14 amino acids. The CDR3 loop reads CASTPAGAEETQYF. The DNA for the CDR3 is TGTGCCAGCACCCCAGCGGGGGCTGAGGAGACCCAGTACTTC.

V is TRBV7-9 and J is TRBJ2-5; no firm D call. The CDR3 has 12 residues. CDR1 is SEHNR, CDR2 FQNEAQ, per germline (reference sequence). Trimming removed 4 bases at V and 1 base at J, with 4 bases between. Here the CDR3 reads CASSSAQETQYF. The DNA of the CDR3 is TGTGCCAGCAGCTCGGCCCAAGAGACCCAGTACTTC.

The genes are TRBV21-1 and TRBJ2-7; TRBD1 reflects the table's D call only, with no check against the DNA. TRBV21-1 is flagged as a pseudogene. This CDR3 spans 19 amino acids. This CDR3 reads CASSKRHHRDRRPPYEQYF. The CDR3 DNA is TGTGCCAGCAGCAAACGCCATCACAGAGACAGAAGACCCCCCTACGAGCAGTACTTC.

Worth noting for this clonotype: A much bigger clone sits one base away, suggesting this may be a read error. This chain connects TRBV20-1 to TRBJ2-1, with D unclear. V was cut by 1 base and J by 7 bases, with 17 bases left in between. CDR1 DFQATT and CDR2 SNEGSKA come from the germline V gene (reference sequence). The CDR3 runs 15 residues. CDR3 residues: CSARALSWKFNEQFF. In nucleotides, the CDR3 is TGCAGTGCTAGAGCCCTTTCCTGGAAGTTTAATGAGCAGTTCTTC.

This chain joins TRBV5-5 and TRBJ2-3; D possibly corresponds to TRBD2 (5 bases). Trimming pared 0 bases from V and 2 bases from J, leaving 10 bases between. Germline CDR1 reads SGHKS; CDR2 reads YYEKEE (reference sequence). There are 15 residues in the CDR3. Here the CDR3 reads CASSLGVSDTDTQYF. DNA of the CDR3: TGTGCCAGCAGCTTGGGAGTTAGCGACACAGATACGCAGTATTTT.

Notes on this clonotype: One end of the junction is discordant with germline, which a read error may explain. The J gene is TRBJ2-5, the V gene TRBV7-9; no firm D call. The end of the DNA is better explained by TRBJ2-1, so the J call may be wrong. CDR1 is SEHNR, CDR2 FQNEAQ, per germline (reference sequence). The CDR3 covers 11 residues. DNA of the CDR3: TGTGCCAGCAGGTTAGAAGAGACCCAGTTCTTC. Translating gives CASRLEETQFF.

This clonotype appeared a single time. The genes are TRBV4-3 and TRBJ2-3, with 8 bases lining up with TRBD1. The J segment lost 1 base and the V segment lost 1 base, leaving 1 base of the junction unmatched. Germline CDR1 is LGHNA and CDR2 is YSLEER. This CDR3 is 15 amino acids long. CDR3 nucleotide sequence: TGCGCCAGCAGCCAAGCGACAGGGGGCACAGATACGCAGTATTTT. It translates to CASSQATGGTDTQYF.

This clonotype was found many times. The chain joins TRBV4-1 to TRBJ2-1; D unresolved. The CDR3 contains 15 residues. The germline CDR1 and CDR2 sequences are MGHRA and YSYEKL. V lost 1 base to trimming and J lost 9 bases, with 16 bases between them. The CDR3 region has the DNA TGCGCCAGCAGCCAAGGCTGGGGATCTGACGGTGAGCAGTTCTTC. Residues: CASSQGWGSDGEQFF.

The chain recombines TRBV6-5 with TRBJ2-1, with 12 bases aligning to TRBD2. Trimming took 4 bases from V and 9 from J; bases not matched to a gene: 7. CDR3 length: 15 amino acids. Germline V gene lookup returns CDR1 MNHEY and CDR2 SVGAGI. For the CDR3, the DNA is TGTGCCAGCAGTTCAAAGACTAGCGGGAGTGCTGAGCAGTTCTTC. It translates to CASSSKTSGSAEQFF.

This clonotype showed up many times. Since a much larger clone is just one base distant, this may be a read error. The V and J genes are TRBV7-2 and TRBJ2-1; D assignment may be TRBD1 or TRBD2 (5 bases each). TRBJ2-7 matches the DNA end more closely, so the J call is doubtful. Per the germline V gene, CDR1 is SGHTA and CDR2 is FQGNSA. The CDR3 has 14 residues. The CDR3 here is CATDRDGSYNEQYF. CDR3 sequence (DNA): TGTGCCACCGACCGGGACGGATCCTACAATGAGCAGTACTTC.

The CDR3 DNA reads TGTGCCACCAGCAAACCCGGGACAGGGACCTACGAGCAGTACTTC. It specifies CATSKPGTGTYEQYF. V is TRBV15 and J is TRBJ2-7, with TRBD1 matching 9 bases. The CDR3 extends over 15 amino acids. Germline CDR1 LNHNV, CDR2 YYDKDF (reference sequence). With 4 bases clipped from V and 2 bases from J, the junction kept 6 bases outside the gene matches.

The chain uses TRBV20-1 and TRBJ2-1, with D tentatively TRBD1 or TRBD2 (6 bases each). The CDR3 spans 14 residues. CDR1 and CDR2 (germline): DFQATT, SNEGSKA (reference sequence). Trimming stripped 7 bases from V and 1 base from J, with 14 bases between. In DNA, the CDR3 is TGCAGTGGGCTTCGGGGGCAGTCCTACAATGAGCAGTTCTTC. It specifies CSGLRGQSYNEQFF.

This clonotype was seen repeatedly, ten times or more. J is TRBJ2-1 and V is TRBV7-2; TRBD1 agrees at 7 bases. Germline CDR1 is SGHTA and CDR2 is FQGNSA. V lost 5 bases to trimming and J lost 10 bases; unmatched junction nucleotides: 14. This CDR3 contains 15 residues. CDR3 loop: CASSLTPSIGGEQFF. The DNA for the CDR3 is TGTGCCAGCAGCCTCACACCCTCAATAGGGGGCGAGCAGTTCTTC.

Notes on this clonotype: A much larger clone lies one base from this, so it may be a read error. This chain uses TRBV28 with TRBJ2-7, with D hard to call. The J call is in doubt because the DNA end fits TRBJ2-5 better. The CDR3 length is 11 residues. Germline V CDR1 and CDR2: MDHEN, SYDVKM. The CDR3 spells CASSFVKTQYF. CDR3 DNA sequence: TGTGCCAGCAGTTTTGTAAAGACCCAGTACTTC.

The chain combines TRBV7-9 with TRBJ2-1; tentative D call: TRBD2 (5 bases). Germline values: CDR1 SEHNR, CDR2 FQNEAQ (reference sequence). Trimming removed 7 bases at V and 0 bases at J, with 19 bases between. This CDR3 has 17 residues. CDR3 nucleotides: TGTGCCAGCAACCCCCCGAGGGCCTCCGGCTCCTACAATGAGCAGTTCTTC. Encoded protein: CASNPPRASGSYNEQFF.

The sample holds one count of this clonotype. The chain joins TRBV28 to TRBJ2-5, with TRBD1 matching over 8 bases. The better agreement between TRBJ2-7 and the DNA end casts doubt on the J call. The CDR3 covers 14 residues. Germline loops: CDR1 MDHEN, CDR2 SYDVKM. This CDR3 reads CASSPGTGSNEQYF. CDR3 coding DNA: TGTGCCAGCAGTCCCGGGACAGGTTCTAACGAGCAGTACTTC.